These T cell receptor beta chains were read from a single sample in a study of T cell repertoires in cytomegalovirus infection. TCRdb independently ran MiXCR on the reads; one entry per CDR3 protein. The sample has fewer than 1,000,000 distinct CDR3 sequences; roughly 30% are singletons. These receptors have no known antigen. This sample comprised cultured CD8+ T cells from PBMCs, obtained from culture after CMV antigen stimulation. These receptors all come from a human donor in good health (CMV status not recorded). Some clones in this sample may be carry-over from other donors' samples. Both conserved end residues are part of each CDR3. Each record gives: V gene, J gene, clone size, D gene, CDR3 protein, CDR3 DNA. D genes are given only for firm matches. Clone size, where shown, is once, few, many, or a class for clones that have expanded.

>TRBV19|TRBJ1-3|.|.
CASRPKTGRGNTIYF
TGTGCCAGTAGACCTAAGACAGGCCGTGGAAACACCATATATTTT
>TRBV12-3/TRBV12-4|TRBJ1-2|.|TRBD1
CANRPGGFGYGYTF
TGTGCCAACAGGCCAGGGGGTTTTGGCTATGGCTACACCTTC
>TRBV7-6|TRBJ1-1|.|.
CASIIAGDTEAFF
TGTGCCAGCATCATTGCAGGGGACACTGAAGCTTTCTTT
>TRBV12-3/TRBV12-4|TRBJ1-1|.|TRBD1
CASSLTGSSSYTEAFF
TGTGCCAGCAGTTTGACAGGGTCGTCCTCTTACACTGAAGCTTTCTTT
>TRBV7-2|TRBJ2-1|few|TRBD2
CASSLTRRGGRYEQFF
TGTGCCAGCAGCTTAACAAGGCGGGGGGGCAGGTATGAGCAGTTCTTC
>TRBV7-8|TRBJ2-7|many|.
CASSLVGSGTYEQYF
TGTGCCAGCAGCTTAGTGGGCTCCGGGACCTACGAGCAGTACTTC
>TRBV6-1|TRBJ1-5|.|.
CASGVGGEPQHF
TGTGCCAGCGGGGTCGGGGGGGAGCCCCAGCATTTT
>TRBV20-1|TRBJ1-1|.|.
CSAFGYEAFF
TGCAGTGCTTTTGGGTACGAAGCTTTCTTT
>TRBV6-6|TRBJ2-7|.|.
CASSYAGPWDEQYF
TGTGCCAGCAGTTACGCGGGGCCATGGGACGAGCAGTACTTC
>TRBV6-1|TRBJ1-1|.|TRBD1
CATRPKGQGVVNTEAFF
TGTGCCACTCGGCCGAAGGGACAGGGAGTTGTGAACACTGAAGCTTTCTTT
>TRBV27|TRBJ2-2|.|TRBD1
CASSFYRGNTGELFF
TGTGCCAGCAGTTTCTACAGGGGAAACACCGGGGAGCTGTTTTTT
>TRBV5-6|TRBJ1-1|few|.
CASSLARRGAFF
TGTGCCAGCAGCTTGGCCCGCAGGGGAGCTTTCTTT
>TRBV7-2|TRBJ1-2|.|.
CASSPSRGRVGYGYTF
TGTGCCAGCAGCCCATCCCGGGGCAGGGTCGGCTATGGCTACACCTTC
>TRBV7-6|TRBJ2-7|.|TRBD2
CASGLAGTPGYEQYF
TGTGCCAGCGGACTAGCGGGGACCCCGGGCTACGAGCAGTACTTC
>TRBV24-1|TRBJ1-5|few|.
CATSDLGPGNTIISNQPQHF
TGTGCCACCAGTGATTTGGGGCCAGGGAACACAATTATCAGCAATCAGCCCCAGCATTTT
>TRBV6-2/TRBV6-3|TRBJ2-7|.|.
CASSFLSYEQYF
TGTGCCAGCAGTTTCCTATCCTACGAGCAGTACTTC
>TRBV27|TRBJ2-7|.|TRBD2
CASSPGGSGGLLSYEQYF
TGTGCCAGCAGTCCTGGGGGGAGCGGGGGGCTCCTCTCCTACGAGCAGTACTTC
>TRBV6-2/TRBV6-3|TRBJ2-1|few|.
CASSYGDLNNEQFF
TGTGCCAGCAGTTACGGCGACCTTAACAATGAGCAGTTCTTC
>TRBV6-8|TRBJ1-5|once|TRBD1
CASSSTGDTNQPQHF
TGTGCCAGCAGTAGCACAGGGGACACCAATCAGCCCCAGCATTTT
>TRBV6-5|TRBJ2-2|few|.
CASSYGAVGELFF
TGTGCCAGCAGTTACGGGGCGGTCGGGGAGCTGTTTTTT
>TRBV12-3/TRBV12-4|TRBJ1-2|few|.
CASSPQGLASYGYTF
TGTGCCAGCAGTCCGCAGGGGTTGGCATCGTATGGCTACACCTTC
>TRBV15|TRBJ1-4|.|TRBD1
CATSYHRGQGEKLFF
TGTGCCACCAGCTACCACAGGGGGCAAGGGGAAAAACTGTTTTTT
>TRBV5-1|TRBJ2-5|.|TRBD2
CASSLYLAGGLEEETQYF
TGCGCCAGCAGCTTGTATCTAGCGGGGGGGCTGGAAGAAGAGACCCAGTACTTC
>TRBV27|TRBJ2-7|few|.
CASSFGGTDEQYF
TGTGCCAGCAGTTTTGGGGGGACAGACGAGCAGTACTTC
>TRBV4-1|TRBJ2-1|.|.
CASSLLVDGDEDNEQFF
TGCGCCAGCAGCCTACTCGTCGATGGGGATGAGGACAATGAGCAGTTCTTC
>TRBV27|TRBJ2-5|.|TRBD2
CASSWTGGSVQETQYF
TGTGCCAGCAGTTGGACGGGGGGGTCCGTCCAAGAGACCCAGTACTTC
>TRBV28|TRBJ2-1|.|.
CASSPPIFSAYNEQFF
TGTGCCAGCAGCCCACCTATTTTTTCGGCCTACAATGAGCAGTTCTTC
>TRBV27|TRBJ1-6|.|.
CASSLSAGSPLHF
TGTGCCAGCAGTTTATCGGCAGGTTCACCCCTCCACTTT
>TRBV12-5|TRBJ2-7|.|TRBD1
CASGPQGDYEQYF
TGTGCTAGTGGCCCTCAGGGGGACTACGAGCAGTACTTC
>TRBV6-1|TRBJ2-5|.|.
CASSYSTGIETQYF
TGTGCCAGCAGTTATAGTACAGGGATCGAGACCCAGTACTTC